The present T cell receptor (beta chain) was sequenced within a study of T cells in Graves' hyperthyroidism and ophthalmopathy. Individuals with ophthalmopathy presented a Clinical Activity Score of at least 3, a NOSPECS grade of at least 4 and a duration under 3 months. Criteria for exclusion of patients were uncontrolled infection, other autoimmune disease, pregnancy or lactation. The diagnoses drew upon clinical symptoms, serum thyroxine and TRAb, thyroid ultrasound and orbital computed tomography. This CDR3 spans 15 amino acids. Germline V lookup: CDR1 LGHDT, CDR2 YNNKEL (reference sequence). V was clipped by 1 base and J by 2 bases, with 9 bases between them. Study-wide results and caveats: Most thyroid-expanded clonotypes above 0.001 were also found in blood.

With respect to this clonotype: Antigen specificity is unknown.

Amplification of TCR beta CDR3 regions used RNA as the template. The TCR CDR3 first-round RT-PCR relied on the HTBI primer set. TCRdb processed the multiplex PCR reads anew with MiXCR; each CDR3 protein has one entry. Of some 490,000 distinct CDR3 sequences in the sample, 22% were seen once. Sequenced material: blood. The TCR was taken from a woman aged 70-85 years with Graves' ophthalmopathy. The chain couples TRBV3-1 to TRBJ2-1, with D possibly TRBD2 on 5 matching bases. The CDR3: CASSQVPGTYNEQFF. The CDR3 bases are TGTGCCAGCAGCCAAGTTCCGGGAACCTACAATGAGCAGTTCTTC.